This T cell receptor beta chain was sequenced for a study of regulatory T cells in long-lasting Graves disease. This clonotype was counted ten times or more. Time point indicated: newly diagnosed GD, antithyroid drugs for less than 3 months. PBMC RNA served as the TCR library source. The authors drew patients from an endocrinology department in Xi'an, China. Trimming left V 6 bases short and J 8 bases short, with 16 bases between. CDR1 is MDHEN and CDR2 is SYDVKM in the germline V gene. CDR3 size: 13 residues. Arm-PCR of CDR3 regions and iRepertoire HTBI primers were the basis on which TCR beta libraries were built. TCRdb processed the multiplex PCR reads anew with MiXCR; each CDR3 protein has one entry. This sample has approximately 400,000 distinct CDR3 sequences, with roughly 16% found just once.

This TCR came from a female donor with Graves disease. Sequencing used peripheral blood mononuclear cells (PBMCs), obtained at new diagnosis, from a patient treated with antithyroid drugs. V and J are TRBV28 and TRBJ1-1; D remains ambiguous. In nucleotides, the CDR3 is TGTGCCAGCAGCCCTATAGACCGCGGCGAAGCTTTCTTT. Translated, it gives CASSPIDRGEAFF.